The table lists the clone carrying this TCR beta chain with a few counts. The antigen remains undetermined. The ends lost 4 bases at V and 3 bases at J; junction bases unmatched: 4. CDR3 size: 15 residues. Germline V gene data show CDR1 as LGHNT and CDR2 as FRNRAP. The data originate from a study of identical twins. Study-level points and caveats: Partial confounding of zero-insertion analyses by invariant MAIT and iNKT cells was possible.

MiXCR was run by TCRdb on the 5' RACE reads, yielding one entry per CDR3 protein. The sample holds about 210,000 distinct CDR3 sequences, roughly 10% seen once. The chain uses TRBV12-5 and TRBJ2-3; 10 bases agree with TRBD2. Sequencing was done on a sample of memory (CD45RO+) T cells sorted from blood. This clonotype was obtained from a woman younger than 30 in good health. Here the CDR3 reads CASGSSGGATDTQYF. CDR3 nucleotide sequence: TGTGCTAGTGGTTCTAGCGGGGGAGCTACAGATACGCAGTATTTT. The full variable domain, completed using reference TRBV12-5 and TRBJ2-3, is DARVTQTPRHKVTEMGQEVTMRCQPILGHNTVFWYRQTMMQGLELLAYFRNRAPLDDSGMPKDRFSAEMPDATLATLKIQPSEPRDSAVYFCASGSSGGATDTQYFGPGTRLTVL.